Below are 15 T cell receptor beta chains sequenced from a single sample in a study of Ad26.COV2.S vaccination and SARS-CoV-2 variants (TCRdb year 2021). This specimen's treatment or condition label, interpreted: around 19 received Ad26.COV2.S at low or high dose, single or two shots; several received placebo; per-sample allocation not given. Repertoires of vaccine and placebo recipients were sequenced from samples collected on day 63 after the first injection. The library was obtained by the immunoSEQ multiplex PCR assay. TCRdb took over this immuneACCESS table, retaining in-frame rearrangements with V and J assigned. Such tables are incomplete; in checked studies, under half of the missing clones stem from an unresolved V gene, and the remainder is unexplained. This sample holds about 350,000 clones; approximately 85% were observed only once. 3.3% of the sample goes to the ten largest clones. The sequences come from peripheral blood, collected in a trial of Ad26.COV2.S vaccine versus placebo. Receptors originate from a person aged 18 to 59 who received the Ad26.COV2.S COVID-19 vaccine or a placebo.

The chain recombines TRBV28 with TRBJ2-5; weak D call: TRBD2 (6 bases). V shed 7 bases and J shed 6 bases, with 15 bases lying between them. The CDR3 length is 13 residues. Germline values: CDR1 MDHEN, CDR2 SYDVKM. CDR3 sequence reads: CASMALAIQTQYF. In DNA, the CDR3 is TGTGCCAGCATGGCACTAGCCATACAGACCCAGTACTTC.

This CDR3 is CASSYLPGTQYF. The CDR3 coding sequence is TGTGCCAGCAGTTACTTACCGGGGACCCAGTACTTC. This sequence joins TRBV6-5 and TRBJ2-5; no firm D call. The CDR3 length is 12 residues. CDR1 and CDR2 (germline): MNHEY, SVGAGI. V gave up 1 base and J gave up 7 bases, with 7 bases separating them.

The rearrangement joins TRBV10-2 to TRBJ2-3; no clear D. CDR1 WSHSY and CDR2 SAAADI come from the germline V gene. The CDR3 runs to 14 residues. Trimming cost V 5 bases and J 3 bases, with 12 bases left between them. CDR3: CASSILVGTDTQYF. CDR3 nucleotides: TGCGCCAGCAGTATCCTCGTAGGGACAGATACGCAGTATTTT.

This chain's CDR3 is CASSGPGTGNTEAFF. The DNA for the CDR3 is TGTGCCAGCAGCGGGCCGGGGACAGGGAACACTGAAGCTTTCTTT. This chain uses TRBV9 with TRBJ1-1; 8 bases are shared with TRBD1. From germline, CDR1 is SGDLS and CDR2 YYNGEE. V shed 3 bases and J 1 base; nucleotides not matched to a gene: 5. The CDR3 length is 15 residues.

This clone was recorded a few times. The CDR3 DNA reads TGTGCCAGCAGCCAAGCGGGGATTGAAGCTTTCTTT. It codes for CASSQAGIEAFF. The gene calls are TRBV3-1 (or the pseudogene TRBV3-2) and TRBJ1-1; D not certain. Trimming stripped 1 base from V and 7 bases from J, with 7 bases between. CDR1 LGHDT and CDR2 YNNKEL come from the germline V gene (reference sequence). The CDR3 totals 12 residues.

This clone was seen a few times. The chain combines TRBV7-2 with TRBJ2-1, with 8 bases aligning to TRBD2. CDR3 length equals 16 residues. Germline CDR1 is SGHTA and CDR2 is FQGNSA. V was clipped by 4 bases and J by 6 bases; unmatched bases: 11. The DNA of the CDR3 is TGTGCCAGCAGCTCTAGAGTACGGGGGGGCCTCAATGAGCAGTTCTTC. Its translation: CASSSRVRGGLNEQFF.

V is TRBV4-3 and J is TRBJ1-2; TRBD1 matches at 8 bases. The V segment lost 1 base and the J segment 8 bases; nucleotides outside the gene matches: 9. The CDR3 consists of 15 residues. The germline V gene encodes CDR1 LGHNA and CDR2 YSLEER. The CDR3 spells CASSQVRQGAQGYTF. The CDR3 DNA sequence: TGCGCCAGCAGCCAAGTTAGGCAGGGGGCGCAGGGCTACACCTTC.

This rearrangement joins TRBV28 to TRBJ2-5, with 7 positions matching TRBD2. Germline assignment: CDR1 MDHEN and CDR2 SYDVKM. This CDR3 region has 18 residues. Trimming removed 2 bases from V and 2 bases from J; junction bases left unmatched: 14. The CDR3: CASSLGFLAETQQETQYF. CDR3 DNA sequence: TGTGCCAGCAGTTTAGGCTTTCTAGCGGAGACCCAGCAAGAGACCCAGTACTTC.

The chain has TRBV5-5 and TRBJ2-3; 13 bases agree with TRBD2. This CDR3 is built from 17 residues. Germline lookup yields CDR1 SGHKS and CDR2 YYEKEE (reference sequence). V dropped 2 bases and J dropped 6; count of bases not matched to a gene: 9. The CDR3 sequence is CASSLTPGLAGWDTQYF. The DNA of the CDR3 is TGTGCCAGCAGCTTAACCCCGGGACTAGCGGGGTGGGATACGCAGTATTTT.

J is TRBJ2-5 and V is TRBV5-4; 11 positions match TRBD2. CDR1 and CDR2 (germline): SGHNT, YYREEE (reference sequence). With V trimmed by 4 bases and J by 4 bases, 6 bases remained unmatched. The CDR3 spans 15 residues. This CDR3 reads CASSRRLAGIETQYF. CDR3 nucleotides: TGTGCCAGCAGCAGGAGACTAGCGGGGATAGAGACCCAGTACTTC.

The genes are TRBV28 and TRBJ1-2; TRBD1 might be the D (5 bases). Germline CDR1 reads MDHEN; CDR2 reads SYDVKM. This CDR3 comprises 13 residues. V lost 3 bases to trimming and J lost 8 bases, with 13 bases between them. Here the CDR3 reads CASSLVRVLGYTF. The CDR3 DNA reads TGTGCCAGCAGTTTGGTCAGGGTGTTAGGCTACACCTTC.

The chain has TRBV27 and TRBJ1-6, with D hard to call. The CDR3 extends over 15 amino acids. Germline CDR1 MNHEY, CDR2 SMNVEV (reference sequence). V lost 0 bases and J lost 8, with 11 bases in between. This chain's CDR3 is CASSLSAGGYSPLHF. The CDR3 nucleotides are TGTGCCAGCAGTTTATCGGCAGGTGGTTATTCACCCCTCCACTTT.

The J gene is TRBJ2-3, the V gene TRBV6-2 or TRBV6-3, with 8 bases lining up with TRBD1. J gave up 1 base and V 6 bases, and 6 bases lay outside the gene matches. This CDR3 region has 15 residues. Germline-derived CDR1 and CDR2 are MNHEY and SVGEGT. The CDR3 region is CASSAGQGRTDTQYF. The DNA for the CDR3 is TGTGCCAGCAGCGCCGGACAGGGACGCACAGATACGCAGTATTTT.

The chain carries TRBV28 and TRBJ1-6; a weak D match, TRBD1 (6 bases). This CDR3 has 18 residues. Germline CDR1 and CDR2: MDHEN and SYDVKM. The germline V and J ends were trimmed by 6 bases and 0 bases, with 18 bases remaining between them. CDR3 in amino acids: CASSRKQGLSSYNSPLHF. The CDR3 DNA follows: TGTGCCAGCAGCCGAAAACAGGGACTGAGCTCCTATAATTCACCCCTCCACTTT.

The gene calls are TRBV3-1 (or the pseudogene TRBV3-2) and TRBJ2-7; D may match TRBD1 or TRBD2 (5 bases each). Per the germline V gene, CDR1 is LGHDT and CDR2 is YNNKEL (reference sequence). Trimming removed 7 bases from V and 7 bases from J, with 20 bases in between. The CDR3 covers 14 residues. In nucleotides, the CDR3 is TGTGCCAGCACTCGAGCCGGGGCCCTGGGAGAGCAGTACTTC. Translation gives CASTRAGALGEQYF.